This paragraph covers one T cell receptor beta chain sequence. Its antigen is unknown. TCRdb's copy holds only in-frame clones and misses some; the assay was immunoSEQ multiplex PCR. The sample lists approximately 80,000 clones, about 86% occurring once. This record comes from a study of cytotoxic CD8 clonotypes in ibrutinib-treated CLL. Study results and caveats: Clonality was higher at baseline than in age-matched healthy donors and tracked circulating CD8+ T-cell counts. Progressing and sustained-remission patients had different sampling times. Public clonotypes occurred uncommonly; on treatment, they contracted or remained stable.

The CDR3 is 13 residues long. V gave up 4 bases and J gave up 6 bases; unmatched junction bases: 5. Germline V gene lookup returns CDR1 SQVTM and CDR2 ANQGSEA. The source of roughly 1.9 micrograms of genomic DNA for TCR beta libraries was cryopreserved PBMCs. The sequence derives from a human donor with chronic lymphocytic leukemia. This material consisted of PBMCs, taken before ibrutinib treatment. V is TRBV29-1 and J is TRBJ1-1; 10 bases fit TRBD1. This CDR3 is CSVGGTGVSEAFF. The CDR3 coding sequence is TGCAGCGTTGGAGGGACAGGGGTATCTGAAGCTTTCTTT.